The entry below gives a single T cell receptor (beta chain) sequence along with its context. Its antigen is still unknown. Noted time point: baseline pretreatment blood. Treatment of the sample: 15 Gy SBRT to primary tumor, nephrectomy 4 weeks later. This record comes from a study of radiation and T cells in renal cell carcinoma. Study background: Nephrectomy followed 15 Gy stereotactic body radiation by 4 weeks.

Study-level results: In blood, top tumor clones expanded by 2 weeks, shrinking by 4.

TCRdb's copy holds only in-frame clones and misses some; the assay was immunoSEQ multiplex PCR. The sample shows under 25,000 clones, approximately 80% of them seen only once. The origin of this receptor is a man between 60 and 70 years old with renal cell carcinoma. The sample here was blood, taken from a patient whose treatment included radiotherapy and nephrectomy.

The CDR3 is CASSLFAGAAGEQYF. The CDR3 DNA follows: TGTGCCAGCAGTTTATTCGCCGGGGCAGCGGGCGAGCAGTACTTC. The chain links TRBV27 to TRBJ2-7; possible D gene TRBD2, 6 bases. The germline gives CDR1 MNHEY, CDR2 SMNVEV (reference sequence). Trimming pared 1 base from V and 6 bases from J, leaving 16 bases between. The CDR3 totals 15 residues.